These T cell receptor beta chains were read from a single sample in a study of blood T cell repertoires in COVID-19. The table came from immunoSEQ multiplex PCR; TCRdb's copy has only in-frame clones and leaves some out. The sample yields about 200,000 clones, about 89% seen once. Sequencing was done on a sample of peripheral blood. These receptor sequences come from a middle-aged woman with acute or convalescent COVID-19. Each CDR3 is given with its conserved first and last residue. The order of the fields is V gene, J gene, D gene, clone size, CDR3 DNA, CDR3 protein. D genes are given only for firm matches. For some rows the clone size is stated as once, few or many, or as a class when expanded; others skip it.

TRBV24-1	TRBJ2-5	TRBD1	.	TGTGCCACCAGTGATTTGCAGGCCAGGGGGCCGGAGACCCAGTACTTC	CATSDLQARGPETQYF
TRBV9	TRBJ1-2	TRBD1	.	TGTGCCAGCAGCGGCGGGACAGCCTTTAAGAGCTATGGCTACACCTTC	CASSGGTAFKSYGYTF
TRBV5-6	TRBJ1-5	.	.	TGTGCCAGCAGCTCAGTGGGTCGGGAGCCCCAGCATTTT	CASSSVGREPQHF
TRBV29-1	TRBJ1-2	.	.	TGCAGCGTCCCGTGGGGGGGACTCGGAGGCTACACCTTC	CSVPWGGLGGYTF
TRBV10-2	TRBJ1-2	.	.	TGCGCCAGCAGTGGAAGATCAGGGCTGGGTGGCTACACCTTC	CASSGRSGLGGYTF
TRBV2	TRBJ1-2	TRBD1	.	TGTGCCAGCAGTGGGACAGGGAACTATGGCTACACCTTC	CASSGTGNYGYTF
TRBV5-8	TRBJ1-5	.	.	TGTGCCAGCAGCTTGGCAGGGGTTGGGGATCAGCCCCAGCATTTT	CASSLAGVGDQPQHF
TRBV3-1/TRBV3-2	TRBJ2-1	TRBD1	.	TGTGCCAGCAGCCAAGGAGAATTCAGGGGGAATGAGCAGTTCTTC	CASSQGEFRGNEQFF
TRBV5-4	TRBJ2-1	.	.	TGTGCCAGCAGCCCCTTCGGGATGGATGAGCAGTTCTTC	CASSPFGMDEQFF
TRBV9	TRBJ1-2	TRBD1	.	TGTGCCAGCAGCGTAGGAGACAGGGGGAACTATGGCTACACCTTC	CASSVGDRGNYGYTF
TRBV11-2	TRBJ2-3	TRBD1	.	TGTGCCAGCAGCTTAGGACAGGGACACACAGATACGCAGTATTTT	CASSLGQGHTDTQYF
TRBV6-1	TRBJ1-2	.	.	TGTGCCAGCAGTGGAGGGTTCGACTATGGCTACACCTTC	CASSGGFDYGYTF
TRBV5-6	TRBJ1-1	.	.	TGTGCCAGCAGCTATCTCCAAGACAGGACTCTAGAAGCTTTCTTT	CASSYLQDRTLEAFF
TRBV30	TRBJ2-2	TRBD1	.	TGTGCCTGGAGTTTAAGACCAGGGGGAATCTCCGGGGAGCTGTTTTTT	CAWSLRPGGISGELFF
TRBV19	TRBJ1-5	.	.	TGTGCCAGTAGTGTCTTACAGGTAAATCAGCCCCAGCATTTT	CASSVLQVNQPQHF
TRBV5-1	TRBJ1-2	.	.	TGCGCCAGCAGCTTGGCTGGGGGCGAAGGCTACACCTTC	CASSLAGGEGYTF
TRBV4-1	TRBJ1-1	.	once	TGCGCCAGCAGCCAATCCGTAAGCGTGAGCGCGGCTGAAGCTTTCTTT	CASSQSVSVSAAEAFF
TRBV6-6	TRBJ1-1	.	once	TGTGCCAGCAGTTTGTCTCCGACGTTTCGGGACACTGAAGCTTTCTTT	CASSLSPTFRDTEAFF